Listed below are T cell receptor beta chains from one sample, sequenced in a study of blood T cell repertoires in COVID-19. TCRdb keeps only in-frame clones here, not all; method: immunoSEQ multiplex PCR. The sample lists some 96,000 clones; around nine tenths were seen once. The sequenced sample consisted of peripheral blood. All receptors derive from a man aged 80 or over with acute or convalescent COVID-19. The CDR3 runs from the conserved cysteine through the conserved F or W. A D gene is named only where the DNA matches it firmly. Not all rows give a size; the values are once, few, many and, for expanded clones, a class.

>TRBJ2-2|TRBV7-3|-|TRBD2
CASSLMTSGISGELFF
TGTGCCAGCAGCCTCATGACTAGCGGGATCTCCGGGGAGCTGTTTTTT
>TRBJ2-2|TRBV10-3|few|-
CAISVEAGSGELFF
TGTGCCATCAGTGTAGAGGCGGGATCCGGGGAGCTGTTTTTT
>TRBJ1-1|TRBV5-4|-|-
CASLGGATNTEAFF
TGTGCCAGCCTTGGGGGGGCGACGAACACTGAAGCTTTCTTT
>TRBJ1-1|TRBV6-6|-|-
CASSSQGSTEAFF
TGTGCCAGCAGTTCACAGGGTTCCACTGAAGCTTTCTTT
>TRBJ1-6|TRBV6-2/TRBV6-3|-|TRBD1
CASSYGDRIDNSPLHF
TGTGCCAGCAGTTACGGGGACAGAATAGATAATTCACCCCTCCACTTT
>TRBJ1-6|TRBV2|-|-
CASTEGVLPLHF
TGTGCCAGCACCGAAGGGGTTCTACCCCTCCACTTT
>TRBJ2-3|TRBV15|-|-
CATSRVDTHTQYF
TGTGCCACCAGCAGAGTCGACACCCATACGCAGTATTTT
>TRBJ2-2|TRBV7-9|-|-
CASSPLSRGRNTGELFF
TGTGCCAGCAGCCCCCTCAGCAGAGGGAGGAACACCGGGGAGCTGTTTTTT
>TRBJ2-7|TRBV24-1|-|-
CATSDPPLPEEQYF
TGTGCCACCAGTGATCCCCCATTACCGGAGGAGCAGTACTTC
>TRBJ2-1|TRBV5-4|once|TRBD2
CASTKGSLAGNNEQFF
TGTGCCAGCACCAAAGGGTCGCTAGCGGGAAACAATGAGCAGTTCTTC
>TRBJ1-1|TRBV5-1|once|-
CASSQDGGVTEAFF
TGCGCCAGCAGCCAGGATGGGGGGGTAACTGAAGCTTTCTTT
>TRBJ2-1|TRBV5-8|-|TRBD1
CASSLATGWAGNEQFF
TGTGCCAGCAGCTTGGCGACAGGGTGGGCAGGCAATGAGCAGTTCTTC
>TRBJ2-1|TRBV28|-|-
CASSQLGNEQFF
TGTGCCAGCAGTCAACTAGGGAATGAGCAGTTCTTC
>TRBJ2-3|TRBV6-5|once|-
CASIWQASTDTQYF
TGTGCCAGCATTTGGCAGGCGAGCACAGATACGCAGTATTTT
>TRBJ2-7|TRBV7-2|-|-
CASSLGDISYEQYF
TGTGCCAGCAGCTTAGGGGACATCTCCTACGAGCAGTACTTC
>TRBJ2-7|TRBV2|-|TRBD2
CASSVWREYEQYF
TGTGCCAGCAGTGTGTGGCGGGAGTATGAGCAGTACTTC
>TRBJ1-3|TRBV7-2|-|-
CASSPALGAFTGNTIYF
TGTGCCAGCAGCCCGGCTCTAGGGGCCTTTACGGGAAACACCATATATTTT
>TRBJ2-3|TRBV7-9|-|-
CASSPGVTPDTQYF
TGTGCCAGCAGCCCAGGGGTCACCCCAGATACGCAGTATTTT
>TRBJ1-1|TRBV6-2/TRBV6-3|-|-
CASSNPGIEAFF
TGTGCCAGCAGTAACCCGGGGATTGAAGCTTTCTTT
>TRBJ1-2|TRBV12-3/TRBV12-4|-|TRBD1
CASSPDRRGYTF
TGTGCCAGCAGCCCGGACAGGCGGGGCTACACCTTC
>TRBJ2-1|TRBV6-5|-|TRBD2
CASSPSGRVYEQFF
TGTGCCAGCAGTCCTAGCGGGAGGGTGTATGAGCAGTTCTTC
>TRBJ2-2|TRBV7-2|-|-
CASSLTRVGNTGELFF
TGTGCCAGCAGCTTAACCCGGGTGGGGAACACCGGGGAGCTGTTTTTT
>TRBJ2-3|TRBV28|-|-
CASRGADTQYF
TGTGCCAGCAGAGGGGCAGATACGCAGTATTTT
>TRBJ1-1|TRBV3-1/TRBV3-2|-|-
CASSQAGRVDTEAFF
TGTGCCAGCAGTCAGGCGGGTAGAGTGGACACTGAAGCTTTCTTT
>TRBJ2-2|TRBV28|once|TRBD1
CASKIRGPTGELFF
TGTGCCAGCAAGATAAGGGGGCCCACCGGGGAGCTGTTTTTT
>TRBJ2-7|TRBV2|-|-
CASSASVYEQYF
TGTGCCAGCAGTGCCTCGGTATACGAGCAGTACTTC
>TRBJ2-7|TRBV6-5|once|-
CASSNFRAYGVGEQYF
TGTGCCAGCAGTAACTTCCGGGCCTACGGGGTGGGCGAGCAGTACTTC
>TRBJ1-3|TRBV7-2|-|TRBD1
CASSLARWVAGQDTIYF
TGTGCCAGCAGCTTAGCGCGATGGGTGGCCGGACAGGACACCATATATTTT
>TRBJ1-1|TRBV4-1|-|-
CASSPHEGLNTEAFF
TGCGCCAGCAGCCCGCATGAGGGCCTGAACACTGAAGCTTTCTTT
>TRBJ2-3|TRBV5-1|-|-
CASSLFRTGLDTQYF
TGCGCCAGCAGCTTGTTCCGTACAGGCCTCGATACGCAGTATTTT
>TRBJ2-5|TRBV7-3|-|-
CASSPGLQETQYF
TGTGCCAGCAGCCCCGGACTTCAAGAGACCCAGTACTTC
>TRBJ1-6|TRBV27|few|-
CASSLLFGGAEDDSPLHF
TGTGCCAGCAGTTTACTTTTTGGGGGCGCGGAGGACGATTCACCCCTCCACTTT
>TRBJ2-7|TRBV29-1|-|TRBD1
CSVVGTGIDYEQYF
TGCAGCGTTGTAGGGACAGGGATTGACTACGAGCAGTACTTC
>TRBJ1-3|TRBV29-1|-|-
CSVEEGNTIYF
TGCAGCGTTGAGGAGGGTAACACCATATATTTT
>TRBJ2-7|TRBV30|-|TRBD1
CAWSIGTGSHEQYF
TGTGCCTGGAGTATCGGGACAGGGTCCCACGAGCAGTACTTC
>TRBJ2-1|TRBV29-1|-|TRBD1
CSVQQGAYEQFF
TGCAGCGTTCAACAGGGGGCCTATGAGCAGTTCTTC
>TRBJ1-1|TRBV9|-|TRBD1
CASSAGTGGGTEAFF
TGTGCCAGCAGCGCGGGGACAGGGGGCGGCACTGAAGCTTTCTTT
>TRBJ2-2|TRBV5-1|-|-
CASSYPGLNTGELFF
TGCGCCAGCAGCTACCCCGGACTGAACACCGGGGAGCTGTTTTTT
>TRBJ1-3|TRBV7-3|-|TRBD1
CASSFRQGDKLWFLSGNTIYF
TGTGCCAGCAGCTTCCGACAGGGCGATAAGTTATGGTTCCTCTCTGGAAACACCATATATTTT
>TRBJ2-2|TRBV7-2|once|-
CASSSWGQTGELFF
TGTGCCAGCAGCTCGTGGGGGCAGACCGGGGAGCTGTTTTTT
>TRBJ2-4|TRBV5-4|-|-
CASSLSTDLAKNIQYF
TGTGCCAGCAGCTTGTCTACAGATCTAGCCAAAAACATTCAGTACTTC
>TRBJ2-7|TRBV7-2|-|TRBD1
CASSLRQGSTYEQYF
TGTGCCAGCAGCTTAAGACAGGGGTCCACCTACGAGCAGTACTTC